This is a list of T cell receptor beta chains from one sample in a study of monozygotic twins with inflammatory bowel disease. From its re-call of the 5' RACE reads, TCRdb lists each CDR3 protein once, without DNA. The repertoire shows around 190,000 distinct CDR3 sequences; the top ten hold around 1.5%. Source material: blood. The receptors were sampled from a human donor with ulcerative colitis or Crohn's disease, or a healthy co-twin of an affected twin (not recorded which). Each CDR3 is given with its conserved first and last residue.

length	V	J	CDR3
15	TRBV5-1	TRBJ2-6	CASSIDWYGANVLTF
14	TRBV6-1	TRBJ1-2	CASTLREGYDGYTF
16	TRBV11-2	TRBJ2-5	CASSLSRGDRGETQYF
21	TRBV25-1	TRBJ2-7	CASSEPPSGGTPPLLSYEQYF
14	TRBV20-1	TRBJ2-2	CSAKRGGSTGELFF
13	TRBV19	TRBJ2-5	CASSFRYQETQYF
17	TRBV5-1	TRBJ2-3	CASSLTPQGRATDTQYF
14	TRBV5-1	TRBJ2-7	CASSSGEGIYEQYF
17	TRBV12-3/TRBV12-4	TRBJ1-5	CASSLDVVGTSNQPQHF
15	TRBV5-1	TRBJ2-1	CASSRPGSSYNEQFF
17	TRBV4-2	TRBJ1-6	CASSQDVRGRGDSPLHF
15	TRBV12-3/TRBV12-4	TRBJ1-6	CASTLWHLSDSPLHF
14	TRBV10-3	TRBJ2-7	CAISESGGVIEQYF
14	TRBV18	TRBJ1-3	CASSPEQGRNTIYF
14	TRBV7-9	TRBJ2-2	CASSLVRSAGELFF
14	TRBV7-6	TRBJ2-2	CASSLGSFTGELFF
12	TRBV5-1	TRBJ1-2	CASSLDSNGYTF
13	TRBV10-3	TRBJ2-7	CAIREGGIYEQYF
16	TRBV5-5	TRBJ1-6	CASSLMPGGEDSPLHF
14	TRBV3-1	TRBJ2-7	CASSQDLRGYEQYF
18	TRBV11-2	TRBJ1-5	CASSLSLTSGGINQPQHF
14	TRBV7-9	TRBJ2-7	CASSLGTGSYEQYF
11	TRBV20-1	TRBJ2-5	CSAKFQETQYF
15	TRBV5-1	TRBJ1-1	CASSLHRGGDTEAFF
14	TRBV7-2	TRBJ2-1	CASSLMETTHEQFF
12	TRBV25-1	TRBJ2-7	CASSDRGQKQYF
15	TRBV18	TRBJ1-3	CASSPPSNSGNTIYF
15	TRBV2	TRBJ2-1	CASKIGTTPYNEQFF
15	TRBV5-1	TRBJ1-6	CASSPGTWGNSPLHF